The source of this T cell receptor beta chain is a study of T cells in Graves' hyperthyroidism and ophthalmopathy. Study findings and constraints: Most thyroid clonotypes expanded above 0.001 were also detected in blood.

This clonotype appeared a few times. Its antigen is unidentified. J gave up 7 bases and V 7 bases, and 8 bases lay outside the gene matches. This CDR3 is 15 amino acids long. Per germline, CDR1 ENHRY and CDR2 SYGVKD. Ophthalmopathy patients had moderate-to-severe active disease, CAS ≥3, NOSPECS ≥4, and disease duration under 3 months. Uncontrolled infections, other autoimmune diseases, pregnancy or lactation led to exclusion of patients. Amplified regions were TCR beta CDR3 sequences from RNA transcripts. Carried out on the TCR CDR3, a first-round RT-PCR used the HTBI primer set. Using its own MiXCR run on the multiplex PCR reads, TCRdb lists one record per CDR3 protein. The top ten hold roughly 7% of the sample, which has nearly 600,000 distinct CDR3 sequences, approximately 14% seen once.

The clonotype was recovered from a woman aged 18-29 years with Graves' ophthalmopathy. Sequenced: blood. V usage is TRBV10-3 and J usage is TRBJ2-1, with 12 bases that match TRBD2. As DNA, the CDR3 is TGTGCCATCACGCGTGGAACTAGCGGGAGGAATGAGCAGTTCTTC. Translation gives CAITRGTSGRNEQFF.